The 32 T cell receptor beta chains reported below all come from one sample, sequenced in a study of graft-versus-host responses after intestinal transplantation. Measured with immunoSEQ multiplex PCR; TCRdb has only the in-frame clones, and not every one. The table records fewer than 95,000 clones, roughly 91% of them present only once. These TCRs' antigens remain unknown. The specimen was unstimulated CD8+ T cells sorted from spleen or lymph node cells, collected before intestinal transplant. The receptors stem from a human donor who received an intestinal transplant.

The chain carries TRBV7-9 and TRBJ1-2, with D unclear. Trimming cost V 5 bases and J 4 bases, with 14 bases left between them. The germline V gene encodes CDR1 SEHNR and CDR2 FQNEAQ (reference sequence). The CDR3 is made up of 14 amino acids. The CDR3 coding sequence is TGTGCCAGCAGCGCGGACGGACTGATCTATGGCTACACCTTC. This codes for CASSADGLIYGYTF.

The V call is TRBV30, the J call TRBJ2-5, with D perhaps TRBD2 (6 bases). V was clipped by 0 bases and J by 2 bases, with 13 bases between them. The CDR3 sequence is 15 residues long. Germline V gives CDR1 GTSNPN, CDR2 SVGIG (reference sequence). This CDR3 reads CAWSVGSSGQETQYF. The CDR3 DNA is TGTGCCTGGAGTGTAGGAAGTAGCGGACAAGAGACCCAGTACTTC.

The rearrangement links TRBV27 to TRBJ2-1, with 11 bases identical to TRBD2. The germline V gene encodes CDR1 MNHEY and CDR2 SMNVEV (reference sequence). The CDR3 is made up of 16 amino acids. The J segment lost 0 bases and the V segment lost 5 bases, leaving 3 bases of the junction unmatched. The CDR3 region has the DNA TGTGCCAGCAGTCGAACTAGCGGGGGCTCCTACAATGAGCAGTTCTTC. It is translated as CASSRTSGGSYNEQFF.

V and J are TRBV7-6 and TRBJ2-7; perhaps TRBD1 as D (5 bases). Germline V lookup: CDR1 SGHVS, CDR2 FNYEAQ. The CDR3 is 13 amino acids. V was pared by 3 bases and J by 1 base, with 7 bases between. The CDR3 sequence is CASSLDTSYEQYF. The CDR3 DNA is TGTGCCAGCAGCTTGGACACTTCCTACGAGCAGTACTTC.

The chain uses TRBV6-1 and TRBJ2-7, with D perhaps TRBD2 (5 bases). The germline V gene encodes CDR1 MNHNS and CDR2 SASEGT. V lost 3 bases and J lost 7, with 10 bases in between. The CDR3 has 12 amino acids. CDR3 sequence reads: CASSDSGWEQYF. As DNA, the CDR3 is TGTGCCAGCAGTGATTCGGGGTGGGAGCAGTACTTC.

V usage is TRBV11-2 and J usage is TRBJ1-6; the match to TRBD1 covers 9 bases. Germline V gene lookup returns CDR1 SGHAT and CDR2 FQNNGV. V shed 2 bases, J shed 6 bases, and the junction held 8 bases outside the gene matches. This CDR3 has 17 amino acids. The CDR3 loop reads CASSLTPPGQGNSPLHF. CDR3 nucleotides: TGTGCCAGCAGCTTAACCCCGCCGGGACAGGGTAATTCACCCCTCCACTTT. Variable domain in full (rest from reference TRBV11-2 and TRBJ1-6): EAGVAQSPRYKIIEKRQSVAFWCNPISGHATLYWYQQILGQGPKLLIQFQNNGVVDDSQLPKDRFSAERLKGVDSTLKIQPAKLEDSAVYLCASSLTPPGQGNSPLHFGNGTRLTVT.

The chain joins TRBV28 to TRBJ2-1, with 12 bases matching TRBD1. There are 16 residues in the CDR3. Germline loops: CDR1 MDHEN, CDR2 SYDVKM. The V segment lost 5 bases and the J segment 9 bases; nucleotides outside the gene matches: 11. The CDR3 loop is CASSTTGTGGSGEQFF. The CDR3 DNA reads as TGTGCCAGCAGTACTACCGGGACAGGGGGCTCAGGTGAGCAGTTCTTC.

V and J are TRBV7-6 and TRBJ2-6; the D gene is possibly TRBD1 (5 bases). V was cut by 1 base and J by 4 bases, with 14 bases left in between. Germline loops: CDR1 SGHVS, CDR2 FNYEAQ. CDR3 length equals 17 residues. The CDR3 DNA reads TGTGCCAGCAGCTTAGGGGGCGCAGGGCCCGGGGCCAACGTCCTGACTTTC. Its protein product is CASSLGGAGPGANVLTF.

V and J are TRBV13 and TRBJ2-7, with TRBD2 identical over 9 bases. Germline V gene lookup returns CDR1 PRHDT and CDR2 FYEKMQ (reference sequence). V trimming: 0 bases; J trimming: 3 bases; junction bases outside the gene matches: 6. This CDR3 spans 16 amino acids. The CDR3 is CASSLGLAGSSYEQYF. CDR3 DNA sequence: TGTGCCAGCAGCTTAGGGCTAGCGGGAAGTAGCTACGAGCAGTACTTC. Complete variable domain (other parts from reference TRBV13 and TRBJ2-7): AAGVIQSPRHLIKEKRETATLKCYPIPRHDTVYWYQQGPGQDPQFLISFYEKMQSDKGSIPDRFSAQQFSDYHSELNMSSLELGDSALYFCASSLGLAGSSYEQYFGPGTRLTVT.

This clone has only one observation. V and J are TRBV30 and TRBJ1-1; perhaps TRBD1 as D (6 bases). Germline loops: CDR1 GTSNPN, CDR2 SVGIG (reference sequence). V shed 3 bases and J shed 5 bases, with 19 bases lying between them. This CDR3 has 15 residues. The CDR3, as DNA: TGTGCCTGGAGGGACCTTGTTGGGGGGGCGACTGAAGCTTTCTTT. Amino acids: CAWRDLVGGATEAFF.

In DNA form, the CDR3 reads TGTGCCAGCAGCTGGGACAGGGGTTCGGCGGGGGCCAACGTCCTGACTTTC. Translating gives CASSWDRGSAGANVLTF. The chain employs TRBV7-2 and TRBJ2-6; 10 bases agree with TRBD1. CDR3 size: 17 residues. The J segment lost 4 bases and the V segment lost 4 bases, leaving 7 bases of the junction unmatched. Germline values: CDR1 SGHTA, CDR2 FQGNSA.

The chain employs TRBV19 and TRBJ2-2; weak D call: TRBD2 (8 bases). V was clipped by 10 bases and J by 4 bases, with 25 bases between them. This CDR3 contains 17 residues. CDR1 LNHDA and CDR2 SQIVND come from the germline V gene (reference sequence). The CDR3 DNA reads as TGTGCCACTACAGGGGCCCCAGCGGGGGTGGTCACCGGGGAGCTGTTTTTT. It yields the protein CATTGAPAGVVTGELFF.

The chain joins TRBV29-1 to TRBJ2-1, with 9 bases aligning to TRBD1. With 1 base clipped from V and 5 bases from J, the junction kept 12 bases outside the gene matches. Germline V lookup: CDR1 SQVTM, CDR2 ANQGSEA. The CDR3 consists of 17 residues. The CDR3: CSVEGLYGTGPDNEQFF. The CDR3 DNA reads TGCAGCGTTGAAGGGTTATATGGGACAGGGCCAGACAATGAGCAGTTCTTC.

V usage is TRBV14 and J usage is TRBJ2-3; possibly TRBD2 for D (5 bases). The V gene's germline CDR1 is SGHDN and CDR2 FVKESK. The CDR3 covers 16 residues. Trimming took off 4 bases at V and 0 bases at J, with 14 bases between the two ends. The CDR3 nucleotides are TGTGCCAGCAGCCGGGAGTGGGGAGATAGCACAGATACGCAGTATTTT. It is translated as CASSREWGDSTDTQYF.

This CDR3 is CASSAPGWQGPGNTEAFF. CDR3 bases: TGTGCCAGTAGTGCCCCGGGCTGGCAGGGGCCTGGGAACACTGAAGCTTTCTTT. The chain combines TRBV19 with TRBJ1-1, with a tentative D call TRBD1 (6 bases). Trimming took off 5 bases at V and 1 base at J, with 23 bases between the two ends. The CDR3 runs 18 residues. CDR1 and CDR2 from the germline V gene are LNHDA and SQIVND (reference sequence).

The rearrangement joins TRBV14 to TRBJ2-5; the match to TRBD2 covers 7 bases. V lost 0 bases and J lost 5; bases outside the gene matches: 6. The CDR3 is made up of 15 amino acids. The V gene's germline CDR1 is SGHDN and CDR2 FVKESK. The CDR3 sequence is CASSQEGGTSETQYF. CDR3 DNA: TGTGCCAGCAGCCAAGAGGGGGGGACCAGCGAGACCCAGTACTTC.

This clone was seen only once. V is TRBV14 and J is TRBJ2-2, with 9 positions matching TRBD1. There are 16 residues in the CDR3. CDR1 is SGHDN, CDR2 FVKESK, per germline. With V trimmed by 4 bases and J by 3 bases, 6 bases remained unmatched. This CDR3 reads CASSLIQGADTGELFF. As DNA, the CDR3 is TGTGCCAGCAGCCTTATACAGGGGGCGGACACCGGGGAGCTGTTTTTT.

This clone was detected once. The chain employs TRBV6-5 and TRBJ2-1, with 8 positions matching TRBD2. The CDR3 consists of 13 residues. The junction had 8 bases not matched to a gene; V was cut back by 6 bases and J by 10 bases. Germline V gene lookup returns CDR1 MNHEY and CDR2 SVGAGI. CDR3 DNA sequence: TGTGCCAGCAGCCTGACGGCTAGCGGGGAGCAGTTCTTC. Protein product: CASSLTASGEQFF.

The J gene is TRBJ1-1, the V gene TRBV11-2; TRBD1 matches at 7 bases. Trimming at V came to 3 bases and at J to 4 bases, leaving 11 bases not matched to a gene. CDR3 length equals 16 residues. Germline lookup yields CDR1 SGHAT and CDR2 FQNNGV. CDR3 protein: CASSFPGITGVTEAFF. The CDR3 DNA reads TGTGCCAGCAGCTTTCCTGGGATTACAGGGGTCACTGAAGCTTTCTTT.

V and J are TRBV5-6 and TRBJ2-1; 11 bases align to TRBD2. V gave up 4 bases and J gave up 4 bases; unmatched junction bases: 7. CDR1 is SGHDT and CDR2 is YYEEEE in the germline V gene. The CDR3 has 16 amino acids. The CDR3 nucleotides read TGTGCCAGCAGCGACGGGACTAGCGGCGATTACAATGAGCAGTTCTTC. Translated, it gives CASSDGTSGDYNEQFF.

This clone was observed a single time. This chain connects TRBV2 to TRBJ1-2, with 8 bases fitting TRBD1. Germline V CDR1 and CDR2: SNHLY, FYNNEI. The CDR3 has 13 residues. The junction had 2 bases not matched to a gene; V was cut back by 6 bases and J by 2 bases. The CDR3 spells CASSGDRNYGYTF. The DNA for the CDR3 is TGTGCCAGCAGCGGGGACAGGAACTATGGCTACACCTTC.

The rearrangement links TRBV5-5 to TRBJ1-5; the D is unclear. The CDR3 has 15 amino acids. Germline values: CDR1 SGHKS, CDR2 YYEKEE (reference sequence). V gave up 0 bases and J gave up 6 bases, with 13 bases separating them. The CDR3 sequence: CASSLVALGSQPQHF. The CDR3 coding sequence is TGTGCCAGCAGCTTGGTAGCTCTGGGGAGTCAGCCCCAGCATTTT. Together with reference TRBV5-5 and TRBJ1-5, the CDR3 gives the full variable domain: DAGVTQSPTHLIKTRGQQVTLRCSPISGHKSVSWYQQVLGQGPQFIFQYYEKEERGRGNFPDRFSARQFPNYSSELNVNALLLGDSALYLCASSLVALGSQPQHFGDGTRLSIL.

V gene TRBV7-8 combines with J gene TRBJ2-7, with 10 bases that match TRBD1. The V and J ends lost 3 bases and 3 bases, in that order; junction bases with no gene match: 2. The germline gives CDR1 SGHVS, CDR2 FQNEAQ. There are 14 residues in the CDR3. DNA of the CDR3: TGTGCCAGCAGCTTCGGGACAGGGGACTACGAGCAGTACTTC. Its protein product is CASSFGTGDYEQYF.

The genes are TRBV13 and TRBJ1-1; 7 nucleotides agree with TRBD1. The CDR3 contains 17 residues. The germline V gene encodes CDR1 PRHDT and CDR2 FYEKMQ (reference sequence). After removal of 3 bases from V and 0 bases from J, the junction contained 10 bases not matched to a gene. In nucleotides, the CDR3 is TGTGCCAGCAGCTTTACAGGGGTGGGGAGCATGAACACTGAAGCTTTCTTT. This encodes CASSFTGVGSMNTEAFF.

The CDR3 DNA is TGCGCCAGCAGCCAAGACAGGGTGAAGTCCGGGGAGCTGTTTTTT. Protein product: CASSQDRVKSGELFF. The rearrangement links TRBV4-3 to TRBJ2-2, with a possible D match to TRBD1 (5 bases). Germline loops: CDR1 LGHNA, CDR2 YSLEER. The CDR3 contains 15 residues. V was pared by 0 bases and J by 6 bases, with 11 bases between.

The chain employs TRBV10-3 and TRBJ2-3; 11 positions agree with TRBD1. Germline lookup yields CDR1 ENHRY and CDR2 SYGVKD. The CDR3 has 11 amino acids. Germline trimming cut 4 bases from V and 15 bases from J; bases unmatched to any gene: 3. In DNA form, the CDR3 reads TGTGCCATCAGTGCCGGGACAGGGGGATATTTT. Translation: CAISAGTGGYF.

The chain employs TRBV19 and TRBJ2-1, with 12 bases aligning to TRBD1. Germline-derived CDR1 and CDR2 are LNHDA and SQIVND (reference sequence). J was trimmed by 10 bases and V by 3 bases; bases with no gene match: 10. The CDR3 has 16 residues. DNA for the CDR3: TGTGCCAGTAGTATCGGGACAGGGGGCGCGAGCGGGGAGCAGTTCTTC. Translated: CASSIGTGGASGEQFF.

V usage is TRBV29-1 and J usage is TRBJ2-7; 8 positions agree with TRBD1. The V gene end was trimmed by 0 bases and the J gene end by 3 bases; junction bases not matched to a gene: 7. The CDR3 sequence is 15 residues long. CDR1 and CDR2 (germline): SQVTM, ANQGSEA. CDR3 residues: CSVEDKGQGGYEQYF. CDR3 nucleotide sequence: TGCAGCGTTGAAGATAAAGGACAGGGAGGCTACGAGCAGTACTTC.

J is TRBJ2-7 and V is TRBV7-9; possible D gene TRBD1, 6 bases. CDR3 length: 14 amino acids. Germline CDR1 is SEHNR and CDR2 is FQNEAQ (reference sequence). The V gene lost 3 bases and the J gene lost 2 bases, with 11 bases spanning the gap. The CDR3 here is CASSLTGTPYEQYF. CDR3 in DNA: TGTGCCAGCAGCTTGACAGGTACACCCTACGAGCAGTACTTC.

V usage is TRBV27 and J usage is TRBJ2-7; 8 bases agree with TRBD2. The V and J ends lost 2 bases and 6 bases, in that order; junction bases with no gene match: 9. The CDR3 is made up of 15 amino acids. CDR1 is MNHEY and CDR2 is SMNVEV in the germline V gene (reference sequence). CDR3 sequence (DNA): TGTGCCAGCAGTTTACGAGGGACTAGACGGCGCGAGCAGTACTTC. Translation gives CASSLRGTRRREQYF.

Here the CDR3 DNA reads TGTGCCAGCAGCTTATTACTAGCGGGGGGGCACTGGGCGACAGATACGCAGTATTTT. Amino acid sequence: CASSLLLAGGHWATDTQYF. V and J are TRBV7-2 and TRBJ2-3; 13 nucleotides agree with TRBD2. The CDR3 sequence is 19 residues long. Germline V lookup: CDR1 SGHTA, CDR2 FQGNSA. V was pared by 2 bases and J by 3 bases, with 11 bases of the junction left unmatched. Full variable domain (outside the CDR3, taken from reference TRBV7-2 and TRBJ2-3): GAGVSQSPSNKVTEKGKDVELRCDPISGHTALYWYRQSLGQGLEFLIYFQGNSAPDKSGLPSDRFSAERTGGSVSTLTIQRTQQEDSAVYLCASSLLLAGGHWATDTQYFGPGTRLTVL.

The V call is TRBV5-6, the J call TRBJ2-7; 7 bases line up with TRBD1. Trimming took 6 bases from V and 5 from J; bases not matched to a gene: 14. This CDR3 spans 15 amino acids. From germline, CDR1 is SGHDT and CDR2 YYEEEE. The DNA for the CDR3 is TGTGCCAGCAACATGGCTGAGGGGGCGAGCGACGAGCAGTACTTC. It is translated as CASNMAEGASDEQYF.